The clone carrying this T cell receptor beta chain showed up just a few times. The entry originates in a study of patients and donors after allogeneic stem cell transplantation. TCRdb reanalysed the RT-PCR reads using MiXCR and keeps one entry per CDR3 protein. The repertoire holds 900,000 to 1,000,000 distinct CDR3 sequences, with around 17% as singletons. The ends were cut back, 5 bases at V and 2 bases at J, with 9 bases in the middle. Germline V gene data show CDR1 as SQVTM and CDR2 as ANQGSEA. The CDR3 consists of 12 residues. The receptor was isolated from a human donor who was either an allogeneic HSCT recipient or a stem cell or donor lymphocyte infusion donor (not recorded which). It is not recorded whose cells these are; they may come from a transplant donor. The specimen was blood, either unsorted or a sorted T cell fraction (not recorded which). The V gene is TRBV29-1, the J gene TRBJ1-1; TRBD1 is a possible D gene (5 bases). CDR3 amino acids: CSVKQVNTEAFF. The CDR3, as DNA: TGCAGCGTTAAACAGGTTAACACTGAAGCTTTCTTT. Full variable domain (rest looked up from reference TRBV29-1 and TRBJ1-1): SAVISQKPSRDICQRGTSLTIQCQVDSQVTMMFWYRQQPGQSLTLIATANQGSEATYESGFVIDKFPISRPNLTFSTLTVSNMSPEDSSIYLCSVKQVNTEAFFGQGTRLTVV.